Presented here are 2 T cell receptor beta chains from one specimen sequenced in a study of CD8 T cells in Susac syndrome. RNA in amounts of roughly 0.5 to 1 ug was reverse transcribed with random hexamers. TCRdb processed the immunoSEQ multiplex PCR reads anew with MiXCR; each CDR3 protein has one entry. The data contain around 140,000 distinct CDR3 sequences, around 86% of them singletons. The sequenced material came from CD8+ T cells from PBMCs. These receptors all come from a human donor with multiple sclerosis.

The chain employs TRBV19 and TRBJ1-2; D remains ambiguous. From germline, CDR1 is LNHDA and CDR2 SQIVND (reference sequence). V was clipped by 5 bases and J by 4 bases, with 14 bases between them. The CDR3 extends over 14 amino acids. For the CDR3, the DNA is TGTGCCAGTAGTCCCGCCACCCTTTCCTATGGCTACACCTTC. Protein product: CASSPATLSYGYTF.

J is TRBJ2-5 and V is TRBV12-3 or TRBV12-4; D is possibly TRBD2 (6 bases). With 4 bases removed from V and 4 bases from J, the gap between germline ends came to 10 bases. CDR3 length: 13 residues. In DNA, the CDR3 is TGTGCCAGCAGTTCGGGGGACGCAGAGACCCAGTACTTC. Its translation is CASSSGDAETQYF.